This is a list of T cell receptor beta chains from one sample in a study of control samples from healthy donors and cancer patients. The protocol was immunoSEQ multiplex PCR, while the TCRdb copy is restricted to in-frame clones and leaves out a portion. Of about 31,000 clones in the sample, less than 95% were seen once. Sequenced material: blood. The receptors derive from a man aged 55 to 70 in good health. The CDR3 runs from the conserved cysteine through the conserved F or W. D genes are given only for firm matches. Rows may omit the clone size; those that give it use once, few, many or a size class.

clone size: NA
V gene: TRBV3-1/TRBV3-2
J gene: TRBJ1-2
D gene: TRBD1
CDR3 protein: CASSQTTGTGYRGYTF
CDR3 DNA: TGTGCCAGCAGCCAAACAACCGGGACAGGGTACCGGGGCTACACCTTC

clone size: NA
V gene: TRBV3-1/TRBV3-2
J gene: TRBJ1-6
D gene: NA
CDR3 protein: CASSRGSDSPLHF
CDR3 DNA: TGTGCCAGCAGCCGGGGATCGGATTCACCCCTCCACTTT

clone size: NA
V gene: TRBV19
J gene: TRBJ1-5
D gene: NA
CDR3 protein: CASSMVSGSNQPQHF
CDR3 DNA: TGTGCCAGTAGTATGGTTTCAGGATCGAATCAGCCCCAGCATTTT

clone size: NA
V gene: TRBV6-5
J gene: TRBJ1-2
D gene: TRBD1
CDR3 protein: CASNLQGPDGYTF
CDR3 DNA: TGTGCCAGCAACCTACAGGGGCCCGATGGCTACACCTTC

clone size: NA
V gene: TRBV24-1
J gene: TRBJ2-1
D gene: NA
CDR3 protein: CATSDLAATSYNEQFF
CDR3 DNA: TGTGCCACCAGTGATTTGGCGGCGACCTCCTACAATGAGCAGTTCTTC

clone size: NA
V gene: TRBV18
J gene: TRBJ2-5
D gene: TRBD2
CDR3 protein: CASSPLSGGARETQYF
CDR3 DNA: TGTGCCAGCTCACCCCTTAGCGGGGGGGCACGAGAGACCCAGTACTTC

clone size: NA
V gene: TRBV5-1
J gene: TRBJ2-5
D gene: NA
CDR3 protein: CASSLATGETQYF
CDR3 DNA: TGCGCCAGCAGCTTGGCGACGGGGGAGACCCAGTACTTC

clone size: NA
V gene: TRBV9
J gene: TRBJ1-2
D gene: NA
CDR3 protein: CASSAAGAYGYTF
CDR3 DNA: TGTGCCAGCAGCGCCGCAGGGGCCTATGGCTACACCTTC

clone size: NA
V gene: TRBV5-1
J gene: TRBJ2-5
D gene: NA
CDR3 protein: CASSLTQETQYF
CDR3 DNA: TGCGCCAGCAGCCTTACTCAAGAGACCCAGTACTTC

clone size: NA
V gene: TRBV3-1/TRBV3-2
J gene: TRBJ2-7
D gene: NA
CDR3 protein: CASSQEHEQYF
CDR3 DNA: TGTGCCAGCAGCCAAGAACACGAGCAGTACTTC

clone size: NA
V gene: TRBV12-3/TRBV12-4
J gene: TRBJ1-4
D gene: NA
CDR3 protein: CASSFQINEKLFF
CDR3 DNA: TGTGCCAGCAGTTTCCAGATTAATGAAAAACTGTTTTTT

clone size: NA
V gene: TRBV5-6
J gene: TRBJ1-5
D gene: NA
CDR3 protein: CASSAELNQPQHF
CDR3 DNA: TGTGCCAGCAGCGCGGAACTTAATCAGCCCCAGCATTTT

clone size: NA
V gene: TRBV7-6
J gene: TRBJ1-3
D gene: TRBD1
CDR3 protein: CASSLGQGSGNTIYF
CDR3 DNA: TGTGCCAGCAGCTTGGGACAGGGCTCTGGAAACACCATATATTTT

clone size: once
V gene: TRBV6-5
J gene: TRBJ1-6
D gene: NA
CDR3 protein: CASGLRDSPLHF
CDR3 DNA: TGTGCCAGCGGGCTACGGGATTCACCCCTCCACTTT

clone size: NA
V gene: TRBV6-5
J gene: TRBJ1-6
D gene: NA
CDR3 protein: CASSFRHLNSPLHF
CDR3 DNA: TGTGCCAGCAGTTTCCGACACCTGAATTCACCCCTCCACTTT

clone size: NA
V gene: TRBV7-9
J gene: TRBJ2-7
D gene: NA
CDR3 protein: CASSEFDRYEQYF
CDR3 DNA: TGTGCCAGCAGCGAATTCGACAGGTACGAGCAGTACTTC

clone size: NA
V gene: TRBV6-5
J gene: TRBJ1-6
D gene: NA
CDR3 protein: CASSLAGSPLHF
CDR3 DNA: TGTGCCAGCAGTTTAGCGGGGTCACCCCTCCACTTT

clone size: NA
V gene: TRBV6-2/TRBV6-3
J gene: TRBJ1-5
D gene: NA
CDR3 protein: CASSYAQFNQPQHF
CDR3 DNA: TGTGCCAGCAGTTACGCCCAGTTCAATCAGCCCCAGCATTTT

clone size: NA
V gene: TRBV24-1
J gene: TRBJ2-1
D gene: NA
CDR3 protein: CATSDRVLNEQFF
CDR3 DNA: TGTGCCACCAGTGATAGGGTATTAAATGAGCAGTTCTTC

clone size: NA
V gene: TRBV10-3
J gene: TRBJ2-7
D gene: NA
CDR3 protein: CAISDLYEQYF
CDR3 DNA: TGTGCCATCAGCGACTTATACGAGCAGTACTTC

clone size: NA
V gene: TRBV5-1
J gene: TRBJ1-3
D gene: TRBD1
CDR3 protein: CASSLLSRTGGTDTIYF
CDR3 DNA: TGCGCCAGCAGCCTACTCTCCCGGACAGGGGGTACGGACACCATATATTTT

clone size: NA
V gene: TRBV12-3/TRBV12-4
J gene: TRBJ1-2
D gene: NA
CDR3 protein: CASSPQFRRGYTF
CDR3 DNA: TGTGCCAGCAGTCCCCAGTTCCGTAGAGGCTACACCTTC

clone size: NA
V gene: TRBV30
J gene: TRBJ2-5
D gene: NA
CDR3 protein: CAWSLLGRSGTQYF
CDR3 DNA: TGTGCCTGGAGTCTCTTAGGCAGGTCCGGGACCCAGTACTTC

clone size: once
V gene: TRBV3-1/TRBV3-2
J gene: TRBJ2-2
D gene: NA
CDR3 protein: CASSQVLDNPYGELFF
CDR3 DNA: TGTGCCAGCAGCCAAGTTCTGGACAACCCCTACGGGGAGCTGTTTTTT

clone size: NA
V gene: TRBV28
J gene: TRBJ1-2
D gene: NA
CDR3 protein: CASSFPYGYTF
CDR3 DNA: TGTGCCAGCAGTTTTCCCTATGGCTACACCTTC

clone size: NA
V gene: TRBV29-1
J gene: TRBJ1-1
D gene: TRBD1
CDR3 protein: CSAGQGANTEAFF
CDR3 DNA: TGCAGCGCAGGACAGGGGGCGAACACTGAAGCTTTCTTT

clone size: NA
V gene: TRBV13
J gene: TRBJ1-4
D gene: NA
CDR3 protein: CASSIMTGKLFF
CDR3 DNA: TGTGCCAGCAGCATTATGACTGGAAAACTGTTTTTT

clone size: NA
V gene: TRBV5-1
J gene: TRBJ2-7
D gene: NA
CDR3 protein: CASSGKAGYEQYF
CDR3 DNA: TGCGCCAGCAGCGGCAAGGCTGGCTACGAGCAGTACTTC

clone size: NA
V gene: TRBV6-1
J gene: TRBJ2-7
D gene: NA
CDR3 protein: CASSEGGLSYEQYF
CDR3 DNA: TGTGCCAGCAGTGAAGGAGGACTTTCCTACGAGCAGTACTTC

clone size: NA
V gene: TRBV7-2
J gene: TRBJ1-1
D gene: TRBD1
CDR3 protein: CASRLGPGQGANTEAFF
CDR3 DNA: TGTGCCAGCAGACTTGGACCGGGACAGGGGGCCAACACTGAAGCTTTCTTT

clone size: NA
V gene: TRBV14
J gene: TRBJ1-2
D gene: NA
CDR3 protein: CASSQGFSDIYGYTF
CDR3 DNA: TGTGCCAGCAGCCAAGGGTTCAGTGATATCTATGGCTACACCTTC

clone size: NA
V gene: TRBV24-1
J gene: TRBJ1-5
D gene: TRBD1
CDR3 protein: CATSGTGGNQPQHF
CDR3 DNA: TGTGCCACCAGCGGGACAGGGGGTAATCAGCCCCAGCATTTT

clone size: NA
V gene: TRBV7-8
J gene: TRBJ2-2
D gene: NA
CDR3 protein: CASSLASRGGTGELFF
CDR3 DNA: TGTGCCAGCAGCTTAGCGAGTAGGGGGGGGACCGGGGAGCTGTTTTTT

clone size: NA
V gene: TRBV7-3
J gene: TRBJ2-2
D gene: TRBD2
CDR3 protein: CASSPSGGPAGELFF
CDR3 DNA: TGTGCCAGCAGCCCATCGGGAGGGCCCGCCGGGGAGCTGTTTTTT

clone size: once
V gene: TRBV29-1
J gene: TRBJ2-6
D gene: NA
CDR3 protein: CSVSRGGTGANVLTF
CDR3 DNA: TGCAGCGTCTCCAGAGGGGGAACGGGGGCCAACGTCCTGACTTTC

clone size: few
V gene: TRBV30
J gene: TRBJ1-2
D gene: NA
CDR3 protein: CAWLGVFNYGYTF
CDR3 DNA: TGTGCCTGGCTCGGGGTTTTCAACTATGGCTACACCTTC

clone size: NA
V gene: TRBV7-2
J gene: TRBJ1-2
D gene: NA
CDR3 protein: CASSLAGGANTF
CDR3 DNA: TGTGCCAGCAGCTTAGCCGGCGGCGCGAACACCTTC

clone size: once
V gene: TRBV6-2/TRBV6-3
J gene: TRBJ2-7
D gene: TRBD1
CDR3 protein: CASSQGEYEQYF
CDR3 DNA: TGTGCCAGCAGTCAGGGGGAATACGAGCAGTACTTC

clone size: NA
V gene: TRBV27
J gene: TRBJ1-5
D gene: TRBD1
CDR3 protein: CASSPGTGRNQPQHF
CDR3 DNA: TGTGCCAGCAGCCCAGGGACAGGGAGAAATCAGCCCCAGCATTTT

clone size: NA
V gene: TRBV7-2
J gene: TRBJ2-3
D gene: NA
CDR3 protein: CASSLNRVDTQYF
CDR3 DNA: TGTGCCAGCAGCCTAAACAGGGTTGATACGCAGTATTTT